This T cell receptor (beta chain) was sequenced for a study of OX40 agonist ivuxolimab in advanced cancers. Study results and caveats: Expanded peripheral T cells had an undetermined antigen specificity. Relative to CD4+ cells, CD8+ T cells on average had more expanded clones.

Germline V gives CDR1 MDHEN, CDR2 SYDVKM. The CDR3 runs to 17 residues. J was trimmed by 1 base and V by 2 bases; bases with no gene match: 8. Method: immunoSEQ multiplex PCR; TCRdb's copy keeps in-frame clones and lacks some. The repertoire includes around 67,000 clones, approximately 91% of them detected once, and 2.2% sits in the top ten. About this clone itself: The antigen is undetermined.

This chain uses TRBV28 with TRBJ2-4; 7 bases fit TRBD2. The receptor was derived from an adult with an advanced solid tumor such as melanoma, head and neck, liver or kidney cancer. The material was CD4+ or CD8+ T cells sorted from blood, obtained in a trial of the OX40 agonist ivuxolimab. This CDR3 reads CASSLRAGRGAKNIQYF. CDR3 sequence (DNA): TGTGCCAGCAGTTTAAGAGCAGGGCGGGGGGCCAAAAACATTCAGTACTTC.